This TCR beta chain emerged from a study of blood T cells in healthy people across ages. The CDR3 runs 14 residues. Germline V gene lookup returns CDR1 MNHNY and CDR2 SVGAGI (reference sequence). Trimming removed 8 bases at V and 4 bases at J, with 15 bases between. Through a sample-barcoded 5' primer and a J-beta primer mix, a second PCR was run for roughly 7 to 11 cycles. TCRdb redid the calling of the 5' RACE reads with MiXCR, one entry per CDR3 protein. This sample has about 1.5 million distinct CDR3 sequences, with under 55% found just once. Per sample, at least 6 micrograms of total RNA were extracted.

The chain couples TRBV6-6 to TRBJ2-1, with D possibly TRBD2 on 5 matching bases. Source material: blood. The source of this sequence is a woman aged 18-35 years in good health. As DNA, the CDR3 is TGTGCCAGCGAAAGAGGCGGGTATTACAATGAGCAGTTCTTC. Translation gives CASERGGYYNEQFF.